The present T cell receptor (beta chain) was sequenced within a study of shared clonotypes between healthy human individuals. On this clone: Its specificity is not known.

Original data processing: Quality scores were absent from the junction-only immunoSEQ sequences, so filtering differed. Sequenced by immunoSEQ multiplex PCR; TCRdb stores in-frame clones only, minus some. The V and J calls and the clone size are those of that table, but D and trimming were determined from the DNA. The table lists roughly 1,800,000 clones, less than 95% of them singletons. Naive CD8 populations comprised CD45RO-negative cells positively selected for CCR7, excluding terminally differentiated effector memory CD45RA+ cells. Overall study findings and caveats: Sequencing of the sorted subsets was shown by rarefaction to be incomplete despite large depth.

Input material: naive CD8+ T cells sorted from blood. This TCR came from a man aged 18 to 29 in good health.

DNA for the CDR3: TGCGCCAGCAGCCTCACCCGCGGCGAGCAGTACTTC. Its protein is CASSLTRGEQYF. The V call is TRBV5-1, the J call TRBJ2-7, with D hard to call. Between the trimmed V and J ends, which lost 4 bases and 6 bases, there was a span of 11 bases. The CDR3 runs to 12 residues. Germline assignment: CDR1 SGHRS and CDR2 YFSETQ.